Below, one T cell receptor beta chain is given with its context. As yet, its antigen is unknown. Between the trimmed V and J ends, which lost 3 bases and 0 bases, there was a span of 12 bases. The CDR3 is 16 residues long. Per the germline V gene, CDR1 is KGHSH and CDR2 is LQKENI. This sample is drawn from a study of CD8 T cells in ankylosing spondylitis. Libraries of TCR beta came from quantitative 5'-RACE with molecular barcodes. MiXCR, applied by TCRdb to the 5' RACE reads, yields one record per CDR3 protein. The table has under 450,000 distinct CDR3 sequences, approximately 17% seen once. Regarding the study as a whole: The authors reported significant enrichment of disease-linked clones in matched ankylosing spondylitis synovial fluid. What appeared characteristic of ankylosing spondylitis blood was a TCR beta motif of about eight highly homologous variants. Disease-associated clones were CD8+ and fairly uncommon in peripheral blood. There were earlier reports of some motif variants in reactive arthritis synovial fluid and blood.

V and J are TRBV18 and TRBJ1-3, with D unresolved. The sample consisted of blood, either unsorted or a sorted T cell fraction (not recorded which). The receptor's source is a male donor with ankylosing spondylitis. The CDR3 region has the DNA TGTGCCAGCTCACCTCCATCATATATCTCTGGAAACACCATATATTTT. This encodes CASSPPSYISGNTIYF.